This TCR beta chain was retrieved from a study of T-cell memory formation after mild COVID-19. Study-level information: Clustering of TCRs was largely donor specific.

Broader study findings: The study detected some responding clones in pre-infection memory, suggesting cross-reactive memory joined.

This clonotype has ten or more counts. Its antigen is not known. CDR1 is SGDLS and CDR2 is YYNGEE in the germline V gene. The trim removed 0 bases at V and 8 bases at J, leaving 6 bases unmatched. The CDR3 consists of 14 residues. 5'RACE with constant-segment primers yielded barcoded, UMI-tagged TCR alpha and TCR beta cDNA libraries. TCRdb itself ran the 5' RACE reads through MiXCR, one entry per CDR3 protein. This sample has 580,000 or so distinct CDR3 sequences, with about 18% found just once. Material: PBMCs or a T cell subset sorted from them (not recorded which). The V and J genes are TRBV9 and TRBJ2-7; 9 bases line up with TRBD2. The receptor's source is an adult woman who had mild COVID-19 (a few samples of this study predate the infection). Cell type and time point are not known. CDR3 in amino acids: CASSVEAGGPKQYF. The CDR3 nucleotides are TGTGCCAGCAGCGTAGAAGCGGGGGGCCCTAAGCAGTACTTC.